This is a list of T cell receptor beta chains from one sample in a study of OX40 agonist ivuxolimab in advanced cancers. The repertoire was sequenced with immunoSEQ multiplex PCR; TCRdb's copy has only in-frame clones and lacks some. The table lists approximately 70,000 clones, about 86% of them singletons, with about 2.1% in the top ten. Sequences were derived from CD4+ or CD8+ T cells sorted from blood, sampled in a trial of the OX40 agonist ivuxolimab. These receptors were obtained from an adult with an advanced solid tumor such as melanoma, head and neck, liver or kidney cancer. The CDR3 runs from the conserved cysteine through the conserved F or W. A D gene is named only where the DNA matches it firmly. Not all rows give a size; the values are once, few, many and, for expanded clones, a class.

j_call: TRBJ2-1
d_call: TRBD2
clone_size: .
v_call: TRBV2
cdr3_nt: TGTGCCAGCAGTGATTGGGCGGGGAGGGACAATGAGCAGTTCTTC
cdr3_aa: CASSDWAGRDNEQFF

j_call: TRBJ1-6
d_call: .
clone_size: .
v_call: TRBV7-8
cdr3_nt: TGTGCCAGCAGGGCGGCGAGGCAGCTTAATTCACCCCTCCACTTT
cdr3_aa: CASRAARQLNSPLHF

j_call: TRBJ2-7
d_call: .
clone_size: .
v_call: TRBV2
cdr3_nt: TGTGCCAGCAGTGAATGGGGCTCCTACGAGCAGTACTTC
cdr3_aa: CASSEWGSYEQYF

j_call: TRBJ1-5
d_call: .
clone_size: few
v_call: TRBV7-5
cdr3_nt: TGTGCCAGCAGCTTAGAAGGCTCCAATCAGCCCCAGCATTTT
cdr3_aa: CASSLEGSNQPQHF

j_call: TRBJ2-5
d_call: .
clone_size: .
v_call: TRBV27
cdr3_nt: TGTGCCAGCTCTATCGTACGCCAAGAGACCCAGTACTTC
cdr3_aa: CASSIVRQETQYF

j_call: TRBJ1-5
d_call: .
clone_size: .
v_call: TRBV7-2
cdr3_nt: TGTGCCAGCAGCTTTAGGGGGAACAATCAGCCCCAGCATTTT
cdr3_aa: CASSFRGNNQPQHF

j_call: TRBJ2-5
d_call: .
clone_size: .
v_call: TRBV5-1
cdr3_nt: TGCGCCAGCAGCTTTGGGCAAGAGACCCAGTACTTC
cdr3_aa: CASSFGQETQYF

j_call: TRBJ1-4
d_call: .
clone_size: .
v_call: TRBV30
cdr3_nt: TGTGCCTGGAGTGTACGGTCGATTAATGAAAAACTGTTTTTT
cdr3_aa: CAWSVRSINEKLFF

j_call: TRBJ2-5
d_call: .
clone_size: .
v_call: TRBV6-1
cdr3_nt: TGTGCCAGCAGGGATTCCCGGGGGGCGCGTGAGACCCAGTACTTC
cdr3_aa: CASRDSRGARETQYF

j_call: TRBJ2-7
d_call: .
clone_size: .
v_call: TRBV6-5
cdr3_nt: TGTGCCAGCAGTTACTCGTTTTACGGCGGCTCCTACGAGCAGTACTTC
cdr3_aa: CASSYSFYGGSYEQYF

j_call: TRBJ2-3
d_call: .
clone_size: once
v_call: TRBV6-1
cdr3_nt: TGTGCCAACCACCTCCCGGGGAGCACAGATACGCAGTATTTT
cdr3_aa: CANHLPGSTDTQYF

j_call: TRBJ1-1
d_call: .
clone_size: .
v_call: TRBV6-6
cdr3_nt: TGTGCCAGCAGTCCCCTCGGGCGGGGCGCTGAAGCTTTCTTT
cdr3_aa: CASSPLGRGAEAFF

j_call: TRBJ2-1
d_call: TRBD2
clone_size: .
v_call: TRBV7-9
cdr3_nt: TGTGCCAGCAGCTTAGGGATAGCGGGGCCGTACAATGAGCAGTTCTTC
cdr3_aa: CASSLGIAGPYNEQFF

j_call: TRBJ1-5
d_call: .
clone_size: .
v_call: TRBV28
cdr3_nt: TGTGCCAGCAGTTTATTGGGCAGCCGAGGCAATCAGCCCCAGCATTTT
cdr3_aa: CASSLLGSRGNQPQHF

j_call: TRBJ1-1
d_call: TRBD1
clone_size: .
v_call: TRBV16
cdr3_nt: TGTGCCAGCAGCCAACCTGGGACAGGGGACACTGAAGCTTTCTTT
cdr3_aa: CASSQPGTGDTEAFF

j_call: TRBJ1-1
d_call: .
clone_size: .
v_call: TRBV5-6
cdr3_nt: TGTGCCAGCAGCGTGAGGGGGTCGAACACTGAAGCTTTCTTT
cdr3_aa: CASSVRGSNTEAFF

j_call: TRBJ2-1
d_call: .
clone_size: .
v_call: TRBV21-1
cdr3_nt: .
cdr3_aa: CASSPWGTGSYNEQFF

j_call: TRBJ1-2
d_call: .
clone_size: .
v_call: TRBV28
cdr3_nt: TGTGCCAGCAGATCGACAGGACTCTATGGCTACACCTTC
cdr3_aa: CASRSTGLYGYTF

j_call: TRBJ1-4
d_call: .
clone_size: .
v_call: TRBV6-5
cdr3_nt: TGTGCCAGCAGGCCCCATGAGGGTGAAAAACTGTTTTTT
cdr3_aa: CASRPHEGEKLFF

j_call: TRBJ2-1
d_call: .
clone_size: .
v_call: TRBV4-2
cdr3_nt: TGTGCCAGCAGCCAAAGGTTCGATGAGCAGTTCTTC
cdr3_aa: CASSQRFDEQFF

j_call: TRBJ1-2
d_call: .
clone_size: .
v_call: TRBV11-2
cdr3_nt: TGTGCCAGCAGCGCCTTCCCGGCCAGGGAAGGTGGCTACACCTTC
cdr3_aa: CASSAFPAREGGYTF

j_call: TRBJ1-1
d_call: .
clone_size: .
v_call: TRBV27
cdr3_nt: TGTGCCAGCAGGGCCGGGGGGGCCACTGAAGCTTTCTTT
cdr3_aa: CASRAGGATEAFF

j_call: TRBJ2-5
d_call: .
clone_size: .
v_call: TRBV4-1
cdr3_nt: TGCGCCAGCTATTCCTCAGCGGAAGAGACCCAGTACTTC
cdr3_aa: CASYSSAEETQYF

j_call: TRBJ1-1
d_call: .
clone_size: .
v_call: TRBV2
cdr3_nt: TGTGCCAGCAGTGAACGCCGGGTGAACACTGAAGCTTTCTTT
cdr3_aa: CASSERRVNTEAFF

j_call: TRBJ2-1
d_call: TRBD2
clone_size: .
v_call: TRBV7-3
cdr3_nt: TGTGCCAGCAGCTTATCTGAAGGCGGGAGGGGCTACAATGAGCAGTTCTTC
cdr3_aa: CASSLSEGGRGYNEQFF

j_call: TRBJ2-1
d_call: TRBD2
clone_size: .
v_call: TRBV5-1
cdr3_nt: TGCGCCAGCAGCGATAGCGGGAGGGCCGAAAATGAGCAGTTCTTC
cdr3_aa: CASSDSGRAENEQFF

j_call: TRBJ1-1
d_call: TRBD1
clone_size: .
v_call: TRBV5-1
cdr3_nt: TGCGCCAGCAGCTTGAGCAGGGGGTCCACTGAAGCTTTCTTT
cdr3_aa: CASSLSRGSTEAFF

j_call: TRBJ2-3
d_call: .
clone_size: .
v_call: TRBV19
cdr3_nt: TGTGCCAGTGGAGGCGCAGGGGATGTAGGCACAGATACGCAGTATTTT
cdr3_aa: CASGGAGDVGTDTQYF

j_call: TRBJ2-7
d_call: TRBD1
clone_size: .
v_call: TRBV5-1
cdr3_nt: TGCGCCAGCAGCTTGGTCTTACAGGGGGCTGGATCCTACGAGCAGTACTTC
cdr3_aa: CASSLVLQGAGSYEQYF